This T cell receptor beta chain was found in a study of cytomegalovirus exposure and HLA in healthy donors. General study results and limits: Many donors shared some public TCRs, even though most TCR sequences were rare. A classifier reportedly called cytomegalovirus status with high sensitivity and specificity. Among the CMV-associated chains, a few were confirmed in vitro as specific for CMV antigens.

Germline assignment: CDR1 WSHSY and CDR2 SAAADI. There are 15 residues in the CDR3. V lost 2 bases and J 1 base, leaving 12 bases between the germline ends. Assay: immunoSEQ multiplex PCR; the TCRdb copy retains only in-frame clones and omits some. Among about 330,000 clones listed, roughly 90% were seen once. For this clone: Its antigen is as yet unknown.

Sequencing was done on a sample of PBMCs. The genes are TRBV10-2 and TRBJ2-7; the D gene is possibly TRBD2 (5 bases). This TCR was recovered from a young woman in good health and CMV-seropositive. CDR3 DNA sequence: TGCGCCAGCAGTGAGAGCGGAGCCTTATCCTACGAGCAGTACTTC. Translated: CASSESGALSYEQYF.